This T cell receptor beta chain was recovered during a study of vaccination and CD4 T cells after COVID-19. Study context: Convalescent patients had positive nasal swab PCR results for SARS-CoV-2. Disease was mild in several and severe in one. Stimuli were overlapping spike peptide pools of SARS-CoV-2 and three common cold coronaviruses (HCoV-NL63, HCoV-OC43, HCoV-229E).

Within the sample, this clonotype is medium-sized. What it binds is unknown. Treatment denoted: approximately 9-day PBMC culture with coronavirus spike peptide pools or control peptides (ViraFEST assay). Sequencing of the DNA from cultured CD4+ T cells was carried out with the Oncomine TCR Beta short-read assay. From the PCR reads, TCRdb called clonotypes with MiXCR, one entry per CDR3 protein. The sample lists a few thousand distinct CDR3 sequences, about 15% occurring once. V was pared by 1 base and J by 4 bases, with 10 bases between. CDR3 length equals 13 residues. Germline V gene lookup returns CDR1 DFQATT and CDR2 SNEGSKA (reference sequence).

The chain employs TRBV20-1 and TRBJ1-1, with D possibly TRBD1 on 6 matching bases. The sequenced material came from CD4+ T cells from blood, cultured in vitro. This TCR came from a human donor who had recovered from COVID-19. CDR3 loop: CSARVGGRTEAFF. Here the CDR3 DNA reads TGCAGTGCTAGAGTTGGGGGGCGCACTGAAGCTTTCTTT.